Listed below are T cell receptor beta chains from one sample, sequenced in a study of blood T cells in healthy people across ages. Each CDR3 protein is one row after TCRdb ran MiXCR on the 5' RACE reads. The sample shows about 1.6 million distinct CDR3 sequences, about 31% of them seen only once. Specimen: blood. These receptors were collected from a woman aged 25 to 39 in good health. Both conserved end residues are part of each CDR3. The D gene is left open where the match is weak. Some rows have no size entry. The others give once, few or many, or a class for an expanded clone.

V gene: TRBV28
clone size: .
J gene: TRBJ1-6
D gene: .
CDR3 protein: CASTLGQPNSPLHF
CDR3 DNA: TGTGCCAGCACCCTCGGACAGCCTAATTCACCCCTCCACTTT

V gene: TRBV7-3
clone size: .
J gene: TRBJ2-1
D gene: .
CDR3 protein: CASGFDRFDPTSSYNEQFF
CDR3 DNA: TGTGCCAGCGGTTTCGACAGGTTTGACCCCACGAGCTCCTACAATGAGCAGTTCTTC

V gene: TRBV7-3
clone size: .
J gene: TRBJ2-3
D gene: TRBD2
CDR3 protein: CASSLKEAGVTDTQYF
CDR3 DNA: TGTGCCAGCAGCTTGAAGGAAGCGGGGGTCACAGATACGCAGTATTTT

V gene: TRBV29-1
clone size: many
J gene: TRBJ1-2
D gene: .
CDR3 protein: CSVEVAGEGTTYGYTF
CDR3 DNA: TGCAGCGTTGAGGTTGCGGGGGAGGGGACTACCTATGGCTACACCTTC

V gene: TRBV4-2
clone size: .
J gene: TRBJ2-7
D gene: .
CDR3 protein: CASSQAPQGLSYEQYF
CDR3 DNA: TGTGCCAGCAGCCAAGCTCCGCAGGGATTATCCTACGAGCAGTACTTC

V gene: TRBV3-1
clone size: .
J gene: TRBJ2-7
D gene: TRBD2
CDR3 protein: CASSPATGGPYEQYF
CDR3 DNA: TGTGCCAGCAGCCCGGCAACGGGAGGGCCGTACGAGCAGTACTTC

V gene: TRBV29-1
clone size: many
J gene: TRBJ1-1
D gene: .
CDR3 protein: CSVEQGTEAFF
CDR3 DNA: TGCAGCGTTGAACAGGGCACTGAAGCTTTCTTT

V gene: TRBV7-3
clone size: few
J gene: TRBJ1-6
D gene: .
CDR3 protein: CASSMTPDYNSPLHF
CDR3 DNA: TGTGCCAGCAGCATGACCCCCGACTATAATTCACCCCTCCACTTT

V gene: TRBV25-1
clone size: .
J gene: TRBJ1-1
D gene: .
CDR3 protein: CASSRPRGVATEAFF
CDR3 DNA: TGTGCCAGCAGTAGACCCAGGGGAGTAGCGACTGAAGCTTTCTTT

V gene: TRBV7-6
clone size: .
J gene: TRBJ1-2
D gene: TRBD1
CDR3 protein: CASSLFAGQGNYGYTF
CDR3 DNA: TGTGCCAGCAGCTTATTTGCGGGACAGGGAAACTATGGCTACACCTTC

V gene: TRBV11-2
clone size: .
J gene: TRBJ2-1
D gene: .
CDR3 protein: CASSFPGGSNEQFF
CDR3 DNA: TGTGCCAGCAGCTTCCCCGGGGGATCCAATGAGCAGTTCTTC

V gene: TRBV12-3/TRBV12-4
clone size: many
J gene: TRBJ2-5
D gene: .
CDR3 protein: CASRRHHQETQYF
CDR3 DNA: TGTGCCAGCAGAAGACACCACCAAGAGACCCAGTACTTC

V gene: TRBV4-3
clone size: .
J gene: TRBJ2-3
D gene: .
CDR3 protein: CASSQGSRGTDTQYF
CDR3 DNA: TGCGCCAGCAGCCAAGGCTCAAGGGGCACAGATACGCAGTATTTT

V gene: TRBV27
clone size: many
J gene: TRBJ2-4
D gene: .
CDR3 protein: CASSLFPPDPQGPNIQYF
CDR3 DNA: TGTGCCAGCAGTTTATTCCCACCGGACCCTCAGGGTCCCAACATTCAGTACTTC

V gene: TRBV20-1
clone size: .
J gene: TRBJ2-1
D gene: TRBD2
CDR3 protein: CSGGEGTSVEQFF
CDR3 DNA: TGCAGTGGGGGGGAGGGGACTAGCGTCGAGCAGTTCTTC

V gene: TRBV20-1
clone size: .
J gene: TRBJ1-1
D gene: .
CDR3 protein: CSAYLTEAFF
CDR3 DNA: TGCAGTGCGTACCTAACTGAAGCTTTCTTT

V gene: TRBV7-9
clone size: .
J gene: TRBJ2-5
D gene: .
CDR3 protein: CASSLGGPQYQETQYF
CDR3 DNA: TGTGCCAGCAGCTTAGGAGGACCACAGTACCAAGAGACCCAGTACTTC

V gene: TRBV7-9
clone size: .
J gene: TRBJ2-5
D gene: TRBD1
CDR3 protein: CASSPPVGGMKETQYF
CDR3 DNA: TGTGCCAGCAGTCCCCCGGTAGGGGGCATGAAGGAGACCCAGTACTTC

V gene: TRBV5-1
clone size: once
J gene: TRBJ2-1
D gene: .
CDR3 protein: CANRSPINTGTKFF
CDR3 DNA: TGCGCCAACCGCTCCCCTATTAACACAGGGACCAAGTTCTTC

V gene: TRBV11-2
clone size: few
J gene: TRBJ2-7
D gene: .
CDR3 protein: CASSRRAYEQYF
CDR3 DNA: TGTGCCAGCAGCCGACGAGCCTACGAGCAGTACTTC

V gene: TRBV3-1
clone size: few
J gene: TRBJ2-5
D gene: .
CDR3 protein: CASSQEGYGGQETQYF
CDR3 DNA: TGTGCCAGCAGCCAAGAGGGATACGGCGGACAAGAGACCCAGTACTTC

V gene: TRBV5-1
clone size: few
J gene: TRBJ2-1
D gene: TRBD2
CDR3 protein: CASSSGGIPSYNEQFF
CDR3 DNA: TGCGCCAGCAGCTCGGGGGGGATTCCTTCCTACAATGAGCAGTTCTTC

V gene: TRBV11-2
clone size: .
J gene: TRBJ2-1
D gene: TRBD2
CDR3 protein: CASSRVGLAGRYNEQFF
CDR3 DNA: TGTGCCAGCAGCCGGGTCGGACTAGCGGGTCGCTACAATGAGCAGTTCTTC

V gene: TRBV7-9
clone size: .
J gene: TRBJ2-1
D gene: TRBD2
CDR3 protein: CASSLRIGASGNEQFF
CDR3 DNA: TGTGCCAGCAGCTTACGGATTGGGGCTAGCGGGAATGAGCAGTTCTTC

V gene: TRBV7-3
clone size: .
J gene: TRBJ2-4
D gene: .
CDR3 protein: CASSLMGSDSRAAKNIQYF
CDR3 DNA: TGTGCCAGCAGCTTAATGGGATCCGACAGCAGGGCCGCCAAAAACATTCAGTACTTC

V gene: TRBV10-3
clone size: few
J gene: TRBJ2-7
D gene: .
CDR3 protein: CATTAGTSNYEQYF
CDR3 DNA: TGTGCCACCACCGCCGGTACTTCTAACTACGAGCAGTACTTC

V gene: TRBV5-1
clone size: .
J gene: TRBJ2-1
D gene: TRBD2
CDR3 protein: CASSLDLAGYNEQFF
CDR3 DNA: TGCGCCAGCAGCTTGGATCTAGCGGGATACAATGAGCAGTTCTTC

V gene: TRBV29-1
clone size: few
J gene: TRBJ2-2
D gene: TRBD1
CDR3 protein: CSVAGTGGTGELFF
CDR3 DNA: TGCAGCGTGGCCGGGACAGGGGGCACCGGGGAGCTGTTTTTT

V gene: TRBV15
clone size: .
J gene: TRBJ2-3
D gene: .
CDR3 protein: CATSRTPTSTDTQYF
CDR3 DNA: TGTGCCACCAGCAGGACCCCGACTAGCACAGATACGCAGTATTTT

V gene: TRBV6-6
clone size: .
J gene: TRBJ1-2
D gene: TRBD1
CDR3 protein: CASSYSGGGLGTGGHTF
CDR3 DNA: TGTGCCAGCAGTTACTCGGGAGGGGGCCTGGGGACGGGTGGCCACACCTTC

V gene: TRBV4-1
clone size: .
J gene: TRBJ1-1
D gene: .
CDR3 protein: CASSQLDPPGNTEAFF
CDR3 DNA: TGCGCCAGCAGCCAACTGGACCCTCCTGGGAACACTGAAGCTTTCTTT

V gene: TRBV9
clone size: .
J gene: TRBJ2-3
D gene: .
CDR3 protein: CASSRGSHTDTQYF
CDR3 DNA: TGTGCCAGCAGCCGAGGCTCCCACACAGATACGCAGTATTTT

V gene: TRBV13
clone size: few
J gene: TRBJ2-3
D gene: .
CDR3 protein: CASSLSEFTDTQYF
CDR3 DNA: TGTGCCAGCAGCCTGAGCGAATTCACAGATACGCAGTATTTT

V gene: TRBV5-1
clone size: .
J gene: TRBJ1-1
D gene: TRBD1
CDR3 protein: CASSRRRTGQSSPNTEAFF
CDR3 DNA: TGCGCCAGCAGCAGGCGACGGACAGGGCAATCATCACCGAACACTGAAGCTTTCTTT

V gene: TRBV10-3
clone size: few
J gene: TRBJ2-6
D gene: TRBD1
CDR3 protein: CAISGQDKSGANVLTF
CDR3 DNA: TGTGCCATCAGCGGACAGGACAAGTCTGGGGCCAACGTCCTGACTTTC

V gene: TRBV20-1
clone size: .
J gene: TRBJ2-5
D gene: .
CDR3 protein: CSARGRGMRETQYF
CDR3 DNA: TGCAGTGCTAGAGGTCGCGGGATGAGAGAGACCCAGTACTTC

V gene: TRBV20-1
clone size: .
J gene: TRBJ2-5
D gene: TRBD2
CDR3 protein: CSARQLGLAGGVQETQYF
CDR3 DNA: TGCAGTGCTAGGCAGCTAGGACTAGCGGGGGGGGTACAAGAGACCCAGTACTTC

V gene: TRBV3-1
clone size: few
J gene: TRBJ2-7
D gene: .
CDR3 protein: CASSQGKVYEQYF
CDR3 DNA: TGTGCCAGCAGCCAGGGGAAGGTATACGAGCAGTACTTC

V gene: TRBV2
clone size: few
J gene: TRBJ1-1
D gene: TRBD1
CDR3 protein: CASSQGGGFTEAFF
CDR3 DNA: TGTGCCAGCAGCCAGGGGGGAGGGTTCACTGAAGCTTTCTTT

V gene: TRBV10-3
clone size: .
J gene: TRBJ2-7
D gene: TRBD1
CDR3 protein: CAITGGQESEQYF
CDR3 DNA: TGTGCCATCACCGGCGGACAGGAATCCGAGCAGTACTTC

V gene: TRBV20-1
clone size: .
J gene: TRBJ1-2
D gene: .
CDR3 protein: CSARDRWNYGYTF
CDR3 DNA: TGCAGTGCTAGAGACCGGTGGAACTATGGCTACACCTTC

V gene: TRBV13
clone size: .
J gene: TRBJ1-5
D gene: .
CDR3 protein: CASSLAPRGESQHF
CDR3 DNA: TGTGCCAGCAGCTTGGCACCGCGGGGAGAGTCCCAGCATTTT

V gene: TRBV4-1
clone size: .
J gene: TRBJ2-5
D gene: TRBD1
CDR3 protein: CASSPGTGIRYQETQYF
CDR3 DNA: TGCGCCAGCAGCCCCGGGACAGGGATAAGGTACCAAGAGACCCAGTACTTC

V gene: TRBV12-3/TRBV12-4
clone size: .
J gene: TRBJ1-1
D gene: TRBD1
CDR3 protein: CASSSTGGLDMNTEAFF
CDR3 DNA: TGTGCCAGCAGTTCCACAGGGGGCTTGGACATGAACACTGAAGCTTTCTTT

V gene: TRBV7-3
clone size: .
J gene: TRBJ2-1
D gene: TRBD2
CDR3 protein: CASSPRTSGRRDEQFF
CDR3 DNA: TGTGCCAGCAGCCCCCGGACTAGCGGGAGGCGCGATGAGCAGTTCTTC

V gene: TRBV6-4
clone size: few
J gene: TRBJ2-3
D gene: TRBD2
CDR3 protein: CASSPGLAAGDTQYF
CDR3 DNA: TGTGCCAGCAGCCCCGGACTAGCGGCTGGAGATACGCAGTATTTT

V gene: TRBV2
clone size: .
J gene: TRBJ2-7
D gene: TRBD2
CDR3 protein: CASSEGLGVGEQYF
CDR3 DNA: TGTGCCAGCAGTGAGGGACTAGGAGTGGGCGAGCAGTACTTC

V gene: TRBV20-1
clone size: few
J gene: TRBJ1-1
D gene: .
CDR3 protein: CSARHQPRGTEAFF
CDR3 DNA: TGCAGTGCTCGACATCAACCTAGGGGGACTGAAGCTTTCTTT

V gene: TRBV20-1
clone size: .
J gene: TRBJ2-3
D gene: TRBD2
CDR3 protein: CSASVYGGWGAGARTDTQYF
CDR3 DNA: TGCAGTGCTAGTGTCTACGGGGGTTGGGGAGCGGGAGCACGTACGGATACGCAGTATTTT

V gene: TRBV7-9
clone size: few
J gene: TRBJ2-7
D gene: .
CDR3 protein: CASSGTGIPSSYEQYF
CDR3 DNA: TGTGCCAGCAGCGGAACAGGGATCCCCTCCTCCTACGAGCAGTACTTC